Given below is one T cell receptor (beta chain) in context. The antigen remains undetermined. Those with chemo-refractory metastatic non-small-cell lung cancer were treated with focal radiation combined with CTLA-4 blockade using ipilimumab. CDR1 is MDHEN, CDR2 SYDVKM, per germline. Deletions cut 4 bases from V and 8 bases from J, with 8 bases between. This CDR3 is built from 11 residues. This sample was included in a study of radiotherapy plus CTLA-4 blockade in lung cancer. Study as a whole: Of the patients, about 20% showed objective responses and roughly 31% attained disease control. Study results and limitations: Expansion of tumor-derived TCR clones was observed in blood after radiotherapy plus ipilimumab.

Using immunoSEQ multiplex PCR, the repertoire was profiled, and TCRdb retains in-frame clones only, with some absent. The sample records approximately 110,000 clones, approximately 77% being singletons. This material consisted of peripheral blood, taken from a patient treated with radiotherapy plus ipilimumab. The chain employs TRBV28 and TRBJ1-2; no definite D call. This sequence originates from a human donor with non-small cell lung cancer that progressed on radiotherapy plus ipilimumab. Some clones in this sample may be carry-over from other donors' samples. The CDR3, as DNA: TGTGCCAGCAGTTACCCAAGGGGCTACACCTTC. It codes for CASSYPRGYTF.